Listed below are T cell receptor beta chains from one sample, sequenced in a study of somatic mutations in cytotoxic T cells in rheumatoid arthritis. The protocol was immunoSEQ multiplex PCR, while the TCRdb copy is restricted to in-frame clones and leaves out a portion. The sample has roughly 16,000 clones; around 77% are singletons. The sample was CD8+ T cells sorted from blood. The receptors come from an adult with rheumatoid arthritis. The CDR3 runs from the conserved cysteine through the conserved F or W.

v_gene	j_gene	CDR3aa
TRBV7-9	TRBJ2-6	CASSLGAGGANVLTF
TRBV4-1	TRBJ1-1	CASSQEQGAVYTEAFF
TRBV4-1	TRBJ2-2	CASSQFGGVNTGELFF
TRBV2	TRBJ2-5	CASSVIQWETQYF
TRBV7-3	TRBJ1-1	CASSPGQGMNTEAFF
TRBV6-1	TRBJ2-1	CASSDDRVGDEQFF
TRBV30	TRBJ1-2	CAWTIRDGIYGYTF
TRBV19	TRBJ1-5	CASTKTGGGQPQHF
TRBV7-9	TRBJ1-2	CASSKDSLGLNYGYTF
TRBV11-2	TRBJ2-7	CASSEEEYTYEQYF
TRBV28	TRBJ1-3	CASSLRGTVSGNTIYF
TRBV9	TRBJ2-1	CASSVRFSDNEQFF
TRBV19	TRBJ1-6	CASSLYFDSPLHF
TRBV27	TRBJ2-1	CASSLRGPRREQFF
TRBV19	TRBJ2-7	CASSSVRQVGPYEQYF
TRBV11-2	TRBJ2-1	CASSPSSGEQFF
TRBV7-9	TRBJ1-5	CASSLENQPQHF
TRBV4-1	TRBJ2-7	CASSQATGRQTNYEQYF
TRBV28	TRBJ1-5	CASSNQGEGGNQPQHF
TRBV28	TRBJ1-1	CASSLGLRGTEAFF
TRBV6-1	TRBJ1-4	CASRKTWENEKLFF
TRBV7-6	TRBJ1-5	CASSPSVAESNQPQHF
TRBV14	TRBJ2-1	CASSSRVRLYNEQFF